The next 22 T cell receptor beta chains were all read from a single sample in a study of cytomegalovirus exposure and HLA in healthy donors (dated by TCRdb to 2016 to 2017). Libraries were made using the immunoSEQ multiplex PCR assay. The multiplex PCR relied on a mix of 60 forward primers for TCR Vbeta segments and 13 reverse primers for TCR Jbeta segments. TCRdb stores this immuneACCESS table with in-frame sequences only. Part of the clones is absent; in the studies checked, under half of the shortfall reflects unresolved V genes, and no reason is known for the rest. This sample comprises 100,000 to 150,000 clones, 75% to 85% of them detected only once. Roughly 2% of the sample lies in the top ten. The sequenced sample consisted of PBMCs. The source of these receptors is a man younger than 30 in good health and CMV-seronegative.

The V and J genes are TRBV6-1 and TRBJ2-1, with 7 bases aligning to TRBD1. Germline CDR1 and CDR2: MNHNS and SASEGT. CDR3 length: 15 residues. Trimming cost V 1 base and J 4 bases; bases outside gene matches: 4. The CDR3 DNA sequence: TGTGCCAGCAGTGAAGACAGGGGCCCATACAATGAGCAGTTCTTC. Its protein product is CASSEDRGPYNEQFF.

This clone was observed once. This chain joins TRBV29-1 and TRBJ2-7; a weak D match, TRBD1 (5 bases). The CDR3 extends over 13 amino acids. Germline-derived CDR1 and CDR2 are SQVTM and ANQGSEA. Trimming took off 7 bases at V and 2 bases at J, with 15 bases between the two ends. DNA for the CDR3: TGCAGCGAAATCGGACACTTCACCTACGAGCAGTACTTC. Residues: CSEIGHFTYEQYF.

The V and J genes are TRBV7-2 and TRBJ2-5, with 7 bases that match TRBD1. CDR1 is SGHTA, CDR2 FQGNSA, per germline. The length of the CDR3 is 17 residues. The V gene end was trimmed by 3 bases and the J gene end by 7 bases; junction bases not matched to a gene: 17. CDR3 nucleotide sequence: TGTGCCAGCAGCTTCGAAGGTGCGACAGGGAAGCTTGGGACCCAGTACTTC. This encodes CASSFEGATGKLGTQYF.

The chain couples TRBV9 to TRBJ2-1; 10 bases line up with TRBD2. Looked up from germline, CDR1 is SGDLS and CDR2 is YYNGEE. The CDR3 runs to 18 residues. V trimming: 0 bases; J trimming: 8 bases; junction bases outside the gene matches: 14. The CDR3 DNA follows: TGTGCCAGCAGCGTAGATAAGGGGGCTAGCGGGAGTATTTATGAGCAGTTCTTC. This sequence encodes CASSVDKGASGSIYEQFF.

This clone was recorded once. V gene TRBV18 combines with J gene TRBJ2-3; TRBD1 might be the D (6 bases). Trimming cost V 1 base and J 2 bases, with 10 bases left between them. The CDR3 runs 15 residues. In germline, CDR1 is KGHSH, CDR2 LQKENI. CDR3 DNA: TGTGCCAGCTCACCACAGACAGGACACACAGATACGCAGTATTTT. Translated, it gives CASSPQTGHTDTQYF.

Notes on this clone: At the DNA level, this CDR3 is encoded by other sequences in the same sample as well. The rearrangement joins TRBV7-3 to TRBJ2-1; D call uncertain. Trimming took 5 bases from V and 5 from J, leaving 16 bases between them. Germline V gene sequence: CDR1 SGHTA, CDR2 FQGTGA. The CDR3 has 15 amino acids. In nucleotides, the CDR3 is TGTGCCAGCAGCCTATGGTCAGGCCAAAACAATGAGCAGTTCTTC. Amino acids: CASSLWSGQNNEQFF.

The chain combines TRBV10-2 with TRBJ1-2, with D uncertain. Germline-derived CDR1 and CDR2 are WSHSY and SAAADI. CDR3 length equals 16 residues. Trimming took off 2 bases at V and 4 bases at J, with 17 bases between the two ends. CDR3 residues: CASSEGQPFRAYGYTF. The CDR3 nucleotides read TGCGCCAGCAGTGAGGGGCAGCCATTCCGTGCCTATGGCTACACCTTC.

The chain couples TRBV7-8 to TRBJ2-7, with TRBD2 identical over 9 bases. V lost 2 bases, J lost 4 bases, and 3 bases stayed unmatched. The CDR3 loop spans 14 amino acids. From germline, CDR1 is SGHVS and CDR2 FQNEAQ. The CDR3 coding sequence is TGTGCCAGCAGCTTATGGACTAGCGAGTACGAGCAGTACTTC. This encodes CASSLWTSEYEQYF.

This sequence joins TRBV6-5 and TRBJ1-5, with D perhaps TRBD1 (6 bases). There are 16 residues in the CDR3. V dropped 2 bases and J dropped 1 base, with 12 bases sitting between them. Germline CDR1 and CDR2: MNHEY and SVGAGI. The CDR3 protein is CASSYTRTESNQPQHF. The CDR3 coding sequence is TGTGCCAGCAGTTACACCCGGACAGAGAGCAATCAGCCCCAGCATTTT.

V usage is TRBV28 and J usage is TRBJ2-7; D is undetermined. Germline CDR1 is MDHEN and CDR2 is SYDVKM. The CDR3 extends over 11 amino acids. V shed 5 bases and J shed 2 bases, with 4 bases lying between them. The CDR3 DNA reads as TGTGCCAGCAGTACGGCCTACGAGCAGTACTTC. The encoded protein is CASSTAYEQYF.

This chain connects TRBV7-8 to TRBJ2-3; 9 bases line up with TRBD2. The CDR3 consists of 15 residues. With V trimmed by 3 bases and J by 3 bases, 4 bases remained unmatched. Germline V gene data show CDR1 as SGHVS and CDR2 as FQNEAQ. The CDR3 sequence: CASSLDLAGTDTQYF. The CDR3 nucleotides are TGTGCCAGCAGCTTGGACCTAGCGGGGACAGATACGCAGTATTTT.

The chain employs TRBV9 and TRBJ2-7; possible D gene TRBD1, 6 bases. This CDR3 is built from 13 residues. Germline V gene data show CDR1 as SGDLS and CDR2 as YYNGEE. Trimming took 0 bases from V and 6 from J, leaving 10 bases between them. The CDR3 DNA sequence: TGTGCCAGCAGCGTAGTATCAGGGGCCGAGCAGTACTTC. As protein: CASSVVSGAEQYF.

CDR3 sequence reads: CAWSVHLGRTRVQYF. The CDR3 nucleotides are TGTGCCTGGAGTGTACACCTCGGAAGAACTAGGGTGCAGTACTTC. The gene calls are TRBV30 and TRBJ2-5, with D possibly matching TRBD2 (5 bases). V was pared by 0 bases and J by 11 bases, with 22 bases between. This CDR3 has 15 amino acids. Germline V gene lookup returns CDR1 GTSNPN and CDR2 SVGIG (reference sequence).

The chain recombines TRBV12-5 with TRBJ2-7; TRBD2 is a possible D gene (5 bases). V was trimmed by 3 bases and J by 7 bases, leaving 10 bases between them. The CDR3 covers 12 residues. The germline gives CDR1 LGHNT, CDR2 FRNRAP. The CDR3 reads CASGFRTVEQYV. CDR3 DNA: TGTGCTAGTGGTTTCCGGACTGTTGAGCAGTACGTC.

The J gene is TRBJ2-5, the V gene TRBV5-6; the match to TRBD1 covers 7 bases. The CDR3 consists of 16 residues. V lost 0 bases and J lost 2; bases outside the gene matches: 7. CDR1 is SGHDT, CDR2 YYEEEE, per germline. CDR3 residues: CASSLAGQVIQETQYF. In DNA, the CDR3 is TGTGCCAGCAGCTTGGCTGGACAGGTCATTCAAGAGACCCAGTACTTC. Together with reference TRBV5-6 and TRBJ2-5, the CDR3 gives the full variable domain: DAGVTQSPTHLIKTRGQQVTLRCSPKSGHDTVSWYQQALGQGPQFIFQYYEEEERQRGNFPDRFSGHQFPNYSSELNVNALLLGDSALYLCASSLAGQVIQETQYFGPGTRLLVL.

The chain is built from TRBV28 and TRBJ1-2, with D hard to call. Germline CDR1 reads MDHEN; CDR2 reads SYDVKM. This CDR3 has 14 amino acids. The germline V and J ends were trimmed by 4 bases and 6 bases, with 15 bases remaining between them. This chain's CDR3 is CASSSPGVEHGYTF. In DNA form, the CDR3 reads TGTGCCAGCAGTTCGCCCGGGGTCGAGCATGGCTACACCTTC.

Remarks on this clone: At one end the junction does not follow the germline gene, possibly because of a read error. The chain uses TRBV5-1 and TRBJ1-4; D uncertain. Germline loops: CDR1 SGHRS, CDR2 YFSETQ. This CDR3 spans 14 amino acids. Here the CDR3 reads CASSSLTTSEKLFF. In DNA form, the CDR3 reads TGCGCCAGCAGCTCTCTTACAACTAGTGAAAAACTGTTTTTT.

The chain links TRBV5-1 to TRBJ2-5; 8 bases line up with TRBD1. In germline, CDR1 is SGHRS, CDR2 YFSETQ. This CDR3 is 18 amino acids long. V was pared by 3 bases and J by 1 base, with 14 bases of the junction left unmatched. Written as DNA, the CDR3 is TGCGCCAGCAGCTCTGGAAATTCACAGGGGGTCTCCCAAGAGACCCAGTACTTC. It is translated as CASSSGNSQGVSQETQYF.

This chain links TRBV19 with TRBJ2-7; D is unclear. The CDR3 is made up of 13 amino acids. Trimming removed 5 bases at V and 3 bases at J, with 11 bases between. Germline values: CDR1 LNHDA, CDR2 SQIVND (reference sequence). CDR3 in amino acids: CASSGAFYYEQYF. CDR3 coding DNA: TGTGCCAGTAGTGGTGCCTTCTACTACGAGCAGTACTTC.

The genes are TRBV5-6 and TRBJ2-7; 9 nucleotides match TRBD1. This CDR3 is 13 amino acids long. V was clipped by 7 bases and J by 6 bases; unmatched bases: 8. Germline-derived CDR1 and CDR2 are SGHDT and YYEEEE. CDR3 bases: TGTGCCAGCGGACCGGGACAGGGCTGCGAGCAGTACTTC. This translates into CASGPGQGCEQYF. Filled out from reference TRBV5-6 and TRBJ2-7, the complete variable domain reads DAGVTQSPTHLIKTRGQQVTLRCSPKSGHDTVSWYQQALGQGPQFIFQYYEEEERQRGNFPDRFSGHQFPNYSSELNVNALLLGDSALYLCASGPGQGCEQYFGPGTRLTVT.

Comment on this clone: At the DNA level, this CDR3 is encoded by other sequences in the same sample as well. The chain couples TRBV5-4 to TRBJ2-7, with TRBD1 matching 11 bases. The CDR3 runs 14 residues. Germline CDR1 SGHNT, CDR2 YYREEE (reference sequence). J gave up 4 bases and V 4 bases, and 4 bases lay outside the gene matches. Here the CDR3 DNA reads TGTGCCAGCAGCCCCGGACAGGGGGCGTACGAGCAGTACTTC. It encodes CASSPGQGAYEQYF. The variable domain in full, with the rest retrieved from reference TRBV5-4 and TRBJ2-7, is ETGVTQSPTHLIKTRGQQVTLRCSSQSGHNTVSWYQQALGQGPQFIFQYYREEENGRGNFPPRFSGLQFPNYSSELNVNALELDDSALYLCASSPGQGAYEQYFGPGTRLTVT.

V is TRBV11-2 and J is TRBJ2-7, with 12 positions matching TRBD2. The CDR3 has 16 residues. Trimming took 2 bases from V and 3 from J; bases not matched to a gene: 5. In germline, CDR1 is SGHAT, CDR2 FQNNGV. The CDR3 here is CASSLSSGRGHYEQYF. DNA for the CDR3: TGTGCCAGCAGCTTATCTAGCGGGAGGGGTCACTACGAGCAGTACTTC.